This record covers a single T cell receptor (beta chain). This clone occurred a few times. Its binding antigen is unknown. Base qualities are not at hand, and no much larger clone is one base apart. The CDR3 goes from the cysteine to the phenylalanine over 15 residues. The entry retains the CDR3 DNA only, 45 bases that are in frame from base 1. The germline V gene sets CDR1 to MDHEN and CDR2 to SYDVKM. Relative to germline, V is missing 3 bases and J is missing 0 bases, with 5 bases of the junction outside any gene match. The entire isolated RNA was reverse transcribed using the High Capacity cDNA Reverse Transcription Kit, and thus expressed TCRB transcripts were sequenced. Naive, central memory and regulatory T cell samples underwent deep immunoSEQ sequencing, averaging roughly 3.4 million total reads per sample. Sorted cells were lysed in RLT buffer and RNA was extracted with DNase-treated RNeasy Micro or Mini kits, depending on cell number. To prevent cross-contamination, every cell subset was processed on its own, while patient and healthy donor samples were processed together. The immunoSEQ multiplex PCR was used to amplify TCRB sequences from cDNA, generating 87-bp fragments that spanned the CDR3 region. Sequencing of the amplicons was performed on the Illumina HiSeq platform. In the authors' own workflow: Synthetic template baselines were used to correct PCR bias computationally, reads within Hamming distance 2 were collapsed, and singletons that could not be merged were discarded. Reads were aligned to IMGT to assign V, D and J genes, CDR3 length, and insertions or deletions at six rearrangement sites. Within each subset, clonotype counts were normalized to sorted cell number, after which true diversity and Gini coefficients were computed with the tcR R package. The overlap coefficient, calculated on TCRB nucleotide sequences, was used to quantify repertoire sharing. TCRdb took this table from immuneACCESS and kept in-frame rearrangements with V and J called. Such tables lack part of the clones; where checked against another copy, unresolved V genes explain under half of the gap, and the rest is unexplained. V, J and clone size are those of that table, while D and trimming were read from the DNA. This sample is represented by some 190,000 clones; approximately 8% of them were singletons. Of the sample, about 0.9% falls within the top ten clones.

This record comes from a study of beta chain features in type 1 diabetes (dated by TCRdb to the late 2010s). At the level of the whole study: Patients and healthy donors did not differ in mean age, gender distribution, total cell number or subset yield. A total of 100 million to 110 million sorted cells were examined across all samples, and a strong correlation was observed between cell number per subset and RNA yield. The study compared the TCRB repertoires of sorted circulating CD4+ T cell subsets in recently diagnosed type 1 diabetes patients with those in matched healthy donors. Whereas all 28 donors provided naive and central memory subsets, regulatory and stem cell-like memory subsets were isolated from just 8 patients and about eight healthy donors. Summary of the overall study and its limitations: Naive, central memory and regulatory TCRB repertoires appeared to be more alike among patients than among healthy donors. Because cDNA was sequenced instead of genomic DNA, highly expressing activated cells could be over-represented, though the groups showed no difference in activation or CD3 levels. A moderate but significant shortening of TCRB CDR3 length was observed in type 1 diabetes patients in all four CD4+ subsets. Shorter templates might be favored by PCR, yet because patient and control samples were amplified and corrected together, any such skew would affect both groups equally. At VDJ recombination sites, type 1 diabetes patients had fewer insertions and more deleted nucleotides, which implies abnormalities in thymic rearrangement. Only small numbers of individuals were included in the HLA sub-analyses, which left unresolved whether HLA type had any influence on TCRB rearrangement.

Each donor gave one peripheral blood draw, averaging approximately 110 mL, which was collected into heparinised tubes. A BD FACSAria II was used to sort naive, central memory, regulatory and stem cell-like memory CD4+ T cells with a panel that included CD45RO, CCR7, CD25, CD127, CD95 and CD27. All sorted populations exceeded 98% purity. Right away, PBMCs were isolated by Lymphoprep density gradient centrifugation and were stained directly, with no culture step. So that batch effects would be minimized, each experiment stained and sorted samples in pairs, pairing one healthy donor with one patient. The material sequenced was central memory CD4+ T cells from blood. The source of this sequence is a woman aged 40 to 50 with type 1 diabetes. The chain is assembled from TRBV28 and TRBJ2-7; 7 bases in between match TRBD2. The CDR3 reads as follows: CASSFNGGDSYEQYF. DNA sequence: TGTGCCAGCAGTTTTAATGGGGGGGACTCCTACGAGCAGTACTTC.